This T cell receptor (beta chain) was identified during a study of T cells in Graves' hyperthyroidism and ophthalmopathy. This clonotype was detected a few times. V lost 2 bases and J lost 1, with 15 bases in between. The CDR3 contains 16 residues. Per germline, CDR1 MGHRA and CDR2 YSYEKL. TCR beta CDR3 regions were amplified from RNA transcripts. First-round RT-PCR with HTBI primers amplified the TCR CDR3 region. TCRdb reprocessed the multiplex PCR reads via MiXCR and lists one record per CDR3 protein. This sample has around 400,000 distinct CDR3 sequences, with 15% to 18% found just once. The chain links TRBV4-1 to TRBJ2-7, with D possibly TRBD2 on 6 matching bases. The sequenced sample was blood. The TCR originated in a woman under 30 with Graves' hyperthyroidism that later progressed to Graves' ophthalmopathy. The CDR3 sequence is CASSQRSGSRSYEQYF. The DNA of the CDR3 is TGCGCCAGCAGCCAAAGATCCGGGAGTAGATCCTACGAGCAGTACTTC.